Below are 26 T cell receptor beta chains sequenced from a single sample in a study of T cell clusters in autoimmune cytopenias. Roughly 38,000 genome equivalents of blood DNA were amplified for TRB. One tube held mixed TRB-A and TRB-B primer pools for touch-down PCR. No DNA is given; TCRdb re-called the multiplex PCR reads and lists each CDR3 protein once. Here the sample table reports about 6,900 distinct CDR3 sequences. These sequences were also reported in another study, on T cell repertoires in aging, cancer and after chemotherapy.

The sequenced sample consisted of peripheral blood. The source is a human donor in good health.

V usage is TRBV6-1 and J usage is TRBJ1-1. Germline V gene data show CDR1 as MNHNS and CDR2 as SASEGT. CDR3 length equals 14 residues. CDR3 sequence reads: CASSEFLRNTEAFF.

V is TRBV10-3 and J is TRBJ1-2; TCRdb calls TRBD1, which cannot be checked without DNA. The CDR3 sequence is 16 residues long. CDR1 ENHRY and CDR2 SYGVKD come from the germline V gene. The CDR3 sequence: CAISESVQGAIYGYTF.

J is TRBJ2-7 and V is TRBV6-4; TCRdb names TRBD1, which stays unverified in the absence of DNA. CDR1 and CDR2 from the germline V gene are MRHNA and SNTAGT. The CDR3 covers 11 residues. The CDR3 spells CVSPDSNEQYF.

According to its frequency, this clonotype is medium-sized. The gene calls are TRBV29-1 and TRBJ1-1. CDR1 and CDR2 from the germline V gene are SQVTM and ANQGSEA. The CDR3 extends over 13 amino acids. Here the CDR3 reads CSVEEGGSSEAFF.

This chain joins TRBV19 and TRBJ1-2. This CDR3 is 13 amino acids long. Germline CDR1 and CDR2: LNHDA and SQIVND (reference sequence). The CDR3 spells CASSIREDYGYTF. Using reference TRBV19 and TRBJ1-2 for the parts outside the CDR3, the full variable domain is DGGITQSPKYLFRKEGQNVTLSCEQNLNHDAMYWYRQDPGQGLRLIYYSQIVNDFQKGDIAEGYSVSREKKESFPLTVTSAQKNPTAFYLCASSIREDYGYTFGSGTRLTVV.

The gene calls are TRBV6-2 or TRBV6-3 and TRBJ1-2. The CDR3 runs 13 residues. In germline, CDR1 is MNHEY, CDR2 SVGEGT. The CDR3 spells CASSYLIRNGYTF.

This clonotype counts as medium-sized (0.01 to 0.1%) by frequency. The chain joins TRBV15 to TRBJ2-7. The CDR3 length is 12 residues. Germline V gene sequence: CDR1 LNHNV, CDR2 YYDKDF (reference sequence). CDR3 protein: CATSRGVDEQYF.

This clonotype is deemed medium-sized by its frequency. The rearrangement uses TRBV6-2 or TRBV6-3 and TRBJ2-3; TCRdb returns TRBD2, unconfirmable since there is no DNA. Germline V CDR1 and CDR2: MNHEY, SVGEGT. The CDR3 is 17 amino acids. CDR3: CASSYSQAGGSTDTQYF.

The chain uses TRBV5-6 and TRBJ2-7. This CDR3 is 16 amino acids long. In germline, CDR1 is SGHDT, CDR2 YYEEEE. CDR3 loop: CASSASVARRFYEQYF.

By frequency, this clonotype registers medium-sized. V is TRBV6-5 and J is TRBJ1-1. The CDR3 extends over 15 amino acids. CDR1 and CDR2 (germline): MNHEY, SVGAGI. The CDR3 sequence: CASSYSSSGSTEAFF.

The V gene is TRBV14, the J gene TRBJ2-3; the TRBD2 assignment by TCRdb is unverifiable without DNA. In germline, CDR1 is SGHDN, CDR2 FVKESK. CDR3 size: 16 residues. The CDR3 protein is CASTHLAGVVTDTQYF.

The chain carries TRBV7-2 and TRBJ2-7; TCRdb selects TRBD1, and the lack of DNA leaves this call unchecked. CDR1 and CDR2 from the germline V gene are SGHTA and FQGNSA. The CDR3 consists of 15 residues. Here the CDR3 reads CASSLGTGTGYEQYF.

The V gene is TRBV27, the J gene TRBJ2-7; TCRdb lists TRBD1, though no DNA is available to test this call. Per the germline V gene, CDR1 is MNHEY and CDR2 is SMNVEV (reference sequence). The CDR3 has 14 residues. CDR3 amino acids: CASSLLDSSYEQYF.

This clonotype counts as large by frequency. This chain joins TRBV6-1 and TRBJ1-5; the D gene TCRdb calls, TRBD1, cannot be checked with no DNA. The CDR3 spans 14 residues. In germline, CDR1 is MNHNS, CDR2 SASEGT. CDR3 amino acids: CASSEEAGNQPQHF.

V gene TRBV24-1 combines with J gene TRBJ2-7; TCRdb outputs TRBD1, but without DNA this stays unchecked. The CDR3 length is 15 residues. The germline CDR1 and CDR2 sequences are KGHDR and SFDVKD. Here the CDR3 reads CATSDTGGGFYEQYF.

V and J are TRBV5-1 and TRBJ1-3. The length of the CDR3 is 17 residues. CDR1 SGHRS and CDR2 YFSETQ come from the germline V gene. The CDR3 here is CASSLGQQNKSGNTIYF.

This clonotype is labeled medium-sized based on frequency. The chain employs TRBV5-4 and TRBJ2-3; the D call from TCRdb, TRBD1, cannot be confirmed without DNA. CDR1 is SGHNT and CDR2 is YYREEE in the germline V gene (reference sequence). The CDR3 consists of 15 residues. The CDR3 here is CASSTGRGSTDTQYF.

The chain recombines TRBV10-3 with TRBJ2-3; TCRdb names TRBD2, which stays unverified in the absence of DNA. The CDR3 extends over 16 amino acids. Germline lookup yields CDR1 ENHRY and CDR2 SYGVKD. The CDR3 is CAISTLDGNSQDTQYF.

The chain uses TRBV6-1 and TRBJ2-7; the TCRdb D gene call, TRBD1, has no DNA to confirm it. This CDR3 comprises 16 residues. Germline CDR1 MNHNS, CDR2 SASEGT. CDR3 in amino acids: CASSAVGQGIRNEQYF.

The V gene is TRBV18, the J gene TRBJ1-2. CDR1 is KGHSH, CDR2 LQKENI, per germline. The CDR3 covers 14 residues. The CDR3 here is CASSPPAGRWGYTF.

The gene calls are TRBV12-3 or TRBV12-4 and TRBJ2-3; the D call from TCRdb, TRBD2, cannot be confirmed without DNA. The length of the CDR3 is 14 residues. This CDR3 is CASSGTSGRDTQYF.

According to its frequency, this clonotype is medium-sized (0.01 to 0.1%). The V call is TRBV19, the J call TRBJ2-5; the D call from TCRdb, TRBD1, cannot be confirmed without DNA. The germline V gene has CDR1 LNHDA and CDR2 SQIVND (reference sequence). The CDR3 runs 14 residues. CDR3 residues: CASSTNDRQETQYF.

V gene TRBV27 combines with J gene TRBJ2-7; TCRdb lists TRBD2, though no DNA is available to test this call. Per the germline V gene, CDR1 is MNHEY and CDR2 is SMNVEV (reference sequence). CDR3 length equals 13 residues. This CDR3 is CASRYGAAAEQYF.

V is TRBV6-2 or TRBV6-3 and J is TRBJ2-1; the D call of TRBD1 rests on TCRdb alone, since no DNA is present to check it. The CDR3 covers 16 residues. Germline V gene data show CDR1 as MNHEY and CDR2 as SVGEGT. The CDR3 loop reads CASSYAGTGVGNEQFF.

This clonotype is medium-sized by frequency. The chain combines TRBV7-6 with TRBJ2-2. The CDR3 has 14 residues. Germline V gene sequence: CDR1 SGHVS, CDR2 FNYEAQ. The chain's CDR3 is CASSGSTLTGELFF.

By frequency, this clonotype is medium-sized. V is TRBV11-1 and J is TRBJ2-2. This CDR3 contains 18 residues. CDR1 and CDR2 from the germline V gene are SGHAT and FQDESV (reference sequence). CDR3 region: CASSSGRRSRSDGGELFF.